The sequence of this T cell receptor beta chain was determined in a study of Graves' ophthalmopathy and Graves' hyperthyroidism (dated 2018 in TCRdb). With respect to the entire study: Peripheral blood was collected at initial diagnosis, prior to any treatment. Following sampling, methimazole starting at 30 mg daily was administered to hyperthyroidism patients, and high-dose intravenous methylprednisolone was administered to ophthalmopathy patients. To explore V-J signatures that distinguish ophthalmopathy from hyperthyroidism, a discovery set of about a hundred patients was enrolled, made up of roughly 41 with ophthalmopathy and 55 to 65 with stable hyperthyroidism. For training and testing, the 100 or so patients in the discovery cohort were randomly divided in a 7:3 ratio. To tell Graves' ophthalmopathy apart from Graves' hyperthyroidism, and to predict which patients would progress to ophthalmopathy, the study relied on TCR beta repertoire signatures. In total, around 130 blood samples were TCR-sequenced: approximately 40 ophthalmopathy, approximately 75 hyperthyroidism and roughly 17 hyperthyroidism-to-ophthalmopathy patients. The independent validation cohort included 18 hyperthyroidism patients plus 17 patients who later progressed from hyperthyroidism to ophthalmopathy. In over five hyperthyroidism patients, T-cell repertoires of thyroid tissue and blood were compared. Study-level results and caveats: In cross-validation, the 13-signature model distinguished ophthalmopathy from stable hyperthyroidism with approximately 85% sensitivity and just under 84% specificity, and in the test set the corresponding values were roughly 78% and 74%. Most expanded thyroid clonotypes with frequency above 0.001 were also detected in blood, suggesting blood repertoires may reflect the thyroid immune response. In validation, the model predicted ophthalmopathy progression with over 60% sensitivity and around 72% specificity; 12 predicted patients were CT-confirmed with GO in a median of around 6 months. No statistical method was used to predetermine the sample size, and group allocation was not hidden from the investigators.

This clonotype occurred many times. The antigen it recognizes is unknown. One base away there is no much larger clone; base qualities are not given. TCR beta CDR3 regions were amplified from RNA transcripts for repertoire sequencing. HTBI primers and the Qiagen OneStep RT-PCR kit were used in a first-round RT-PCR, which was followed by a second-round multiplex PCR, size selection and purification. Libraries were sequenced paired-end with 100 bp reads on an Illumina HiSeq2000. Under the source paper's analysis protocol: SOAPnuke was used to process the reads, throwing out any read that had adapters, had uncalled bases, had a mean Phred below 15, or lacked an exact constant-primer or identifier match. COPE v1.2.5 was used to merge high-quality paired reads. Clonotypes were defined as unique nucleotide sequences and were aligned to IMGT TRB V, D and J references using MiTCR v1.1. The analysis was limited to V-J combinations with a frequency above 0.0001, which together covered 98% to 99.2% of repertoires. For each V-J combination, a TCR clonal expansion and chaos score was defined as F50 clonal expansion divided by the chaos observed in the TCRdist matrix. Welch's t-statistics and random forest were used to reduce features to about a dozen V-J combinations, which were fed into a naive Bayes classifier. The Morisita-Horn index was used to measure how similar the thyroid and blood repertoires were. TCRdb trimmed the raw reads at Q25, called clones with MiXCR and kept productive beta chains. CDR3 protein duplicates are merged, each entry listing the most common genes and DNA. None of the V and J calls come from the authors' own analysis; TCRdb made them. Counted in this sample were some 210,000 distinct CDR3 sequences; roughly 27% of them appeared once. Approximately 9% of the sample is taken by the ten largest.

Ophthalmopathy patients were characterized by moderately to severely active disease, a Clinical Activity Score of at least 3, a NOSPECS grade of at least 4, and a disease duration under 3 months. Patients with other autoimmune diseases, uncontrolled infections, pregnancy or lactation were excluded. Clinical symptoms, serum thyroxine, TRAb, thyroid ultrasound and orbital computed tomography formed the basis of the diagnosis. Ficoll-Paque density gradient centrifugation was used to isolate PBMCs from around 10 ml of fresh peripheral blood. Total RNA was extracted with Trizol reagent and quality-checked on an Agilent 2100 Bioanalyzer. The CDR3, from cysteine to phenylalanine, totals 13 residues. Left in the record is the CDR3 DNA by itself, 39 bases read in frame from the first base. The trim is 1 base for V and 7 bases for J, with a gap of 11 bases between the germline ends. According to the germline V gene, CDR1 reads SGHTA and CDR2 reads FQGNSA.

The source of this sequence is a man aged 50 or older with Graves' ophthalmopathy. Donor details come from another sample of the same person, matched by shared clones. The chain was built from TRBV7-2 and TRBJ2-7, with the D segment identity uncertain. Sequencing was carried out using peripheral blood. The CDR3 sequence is CASSLGLQREQYF. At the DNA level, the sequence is TGTGCCAGCAGCTTAGGACTTCAAAGGGAGCAGTACTTC.